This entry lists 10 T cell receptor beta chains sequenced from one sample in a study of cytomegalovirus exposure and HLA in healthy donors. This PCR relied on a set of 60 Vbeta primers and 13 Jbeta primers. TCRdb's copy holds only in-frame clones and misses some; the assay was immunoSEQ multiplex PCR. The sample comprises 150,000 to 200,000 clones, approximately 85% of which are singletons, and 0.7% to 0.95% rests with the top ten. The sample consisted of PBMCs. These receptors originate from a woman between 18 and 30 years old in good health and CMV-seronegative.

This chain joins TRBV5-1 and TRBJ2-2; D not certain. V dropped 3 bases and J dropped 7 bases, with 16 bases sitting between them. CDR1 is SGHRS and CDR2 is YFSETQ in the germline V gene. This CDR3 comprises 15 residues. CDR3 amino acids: CASSSPGPPNGELFF. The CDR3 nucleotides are TGCGCCAGCAGCTCTCCGGGTCCTCCAAACGGGGAGCTGTTTTTT.

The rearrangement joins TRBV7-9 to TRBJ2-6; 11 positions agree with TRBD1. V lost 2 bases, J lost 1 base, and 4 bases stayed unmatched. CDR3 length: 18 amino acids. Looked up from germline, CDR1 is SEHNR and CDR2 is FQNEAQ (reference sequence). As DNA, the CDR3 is TGTGCCAGCAGCTTACTGGACAGGGGGCTTTCTGGGGCCAACGTCCTGACTTTC. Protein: CASSLLDRGLSGANVLTF. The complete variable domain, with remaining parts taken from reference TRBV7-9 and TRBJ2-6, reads DTGVSQNPRHKITKRGQNVTFRCDPISEHNRLYWYRQTLGQGPEFLTYFQNEAQLEKSRLLSDRFSAERPKGSFSTLEIQRTEQGDSAMYLCASSLLDRGLSGANVLTFGAGSRLTVL.

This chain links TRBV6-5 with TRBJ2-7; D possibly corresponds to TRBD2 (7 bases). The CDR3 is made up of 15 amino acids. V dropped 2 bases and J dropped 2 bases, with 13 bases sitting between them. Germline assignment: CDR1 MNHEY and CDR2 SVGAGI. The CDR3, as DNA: TGTGCCAGCAGTTACGTACAGGGAGGGCCCTACGAGCAGTACTTC. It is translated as CASSYVQGGPYEQYF.

The CDR3 protein is CASSLLDSQETQYF. In DNA form, the CDR3 reads TGCGCCAGCAGTCTCCTAGACAGCCAAGAGACCCAGTACTTC. The chain uses TRBV5-1 and TRBJ2-5; D is possibly TRBD1 (5 bases). CDR1 SGHRS and CDR2 YFSETQ come from the germline V gene. V was cut by 5 bases and J by 1 base, with 12 bases left in between. The CDR3 spans 14 residues.

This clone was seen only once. CDR3 in amino acids: CASSQDAGWYGYTF. DNA of the CDR3: TGCGCCAGCAGCCAAGATGCAGGGTGGTATGGCTACACCTTC. This chain joins TRBV4-1 and TRBJ1-2, with a possible D match to TRBD1 (5 bases). The CDR3 is made up of 14 amino acids. Trimming removed 0 bases from V and 5 bases from J, with 10 bases in between. Looked up from germline, CDR1 is MGHRA and CDR2 is YSYEKL.

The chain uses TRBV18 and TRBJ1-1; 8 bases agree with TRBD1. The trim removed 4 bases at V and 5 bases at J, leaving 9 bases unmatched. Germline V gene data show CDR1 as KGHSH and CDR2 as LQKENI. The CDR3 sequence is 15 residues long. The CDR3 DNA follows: TGTGCCAGCTCACTAGACAGGGGACGAGGAACTGAAGCTTTCTTT. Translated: CASSLDRGRGTEAFF.

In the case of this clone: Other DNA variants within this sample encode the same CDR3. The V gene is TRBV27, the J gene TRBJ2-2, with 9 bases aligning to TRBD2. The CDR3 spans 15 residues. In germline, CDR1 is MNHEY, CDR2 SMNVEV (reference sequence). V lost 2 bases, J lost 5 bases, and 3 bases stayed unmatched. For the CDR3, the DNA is TGTGCCAGCAGTTTACGAGCGGGGGGAACCGGGGAGCTGTTTTTT. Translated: CASSLRAGGTGELFF.

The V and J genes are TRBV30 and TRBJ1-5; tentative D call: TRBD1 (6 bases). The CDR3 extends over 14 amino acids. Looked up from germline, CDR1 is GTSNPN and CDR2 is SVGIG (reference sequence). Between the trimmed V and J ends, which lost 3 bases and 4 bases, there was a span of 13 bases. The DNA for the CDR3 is TGTGCCTGGAGCTACAGGGAGTGGAATCAGCCCCAGCATTTT. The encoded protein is CAWSYREWNQPQHF.

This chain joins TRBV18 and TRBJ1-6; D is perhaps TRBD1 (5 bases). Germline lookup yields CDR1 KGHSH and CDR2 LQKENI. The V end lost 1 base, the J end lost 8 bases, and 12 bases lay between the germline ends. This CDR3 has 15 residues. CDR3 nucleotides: TGTGCCAGCTCACCACTGCCCAGGGTGGATTCACCCCTCCACTTT. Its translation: CASSPLPRVDSPLHF.

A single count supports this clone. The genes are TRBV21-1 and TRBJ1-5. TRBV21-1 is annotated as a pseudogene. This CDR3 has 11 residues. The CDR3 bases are TGTGCCAGCGCCGGGGATCAGCCCCAGCATTTT. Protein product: CASAGDQPQHF.